One and the same sample provided the 2 T cell receptor beta chains below, sequenced in a study of cytomegalovirus exposure and HLA in healthy donors. This PCR relied on a set of 60 Vbeta primers and 13 Jbeta primers. Sequencing was performed with immunoSEQ multiplex PCR; in TCRdb, only in-frame clones are kept and a portion is missing. This table holds roughly 150,000 clones, roughly 78% found once. Sequencing used PBMCs. The receptor set was obtained from a man aged 40-55 years in good health and CMV-seropositive.

This clone was counted only a few times. V usage is TRBV14 and J usage is TRBJ2-5, with 9 nucleotides matching TRBD2. The J call is doubtful: the DNA matches TRBJ2-7 better. The CDR3 is 17 amino acids. Looked up from germline, CDR1 is SGHDN and CDR2 is FVKESK. This CDR3 is CASSQLRGGRAIYEQYF. The DNA for the CDR3 is TGTGCCAGCAGCCAATTAAGGGGCGGGAGGGCCATCTACGAGCAGTACTTC.

In its sample, this clone was seen once. The V call is TRBV30, the J call TRBJ2-1, with TRBD2 matching over 7 bases. This CDR3 spans 15 amino acids. V shed 3 bases and J 13 bases; nucleotides not matched to a gene: 18. CDR1 GTSNPN and CDR2 SVGIG come from the germline V gene (reference sequence). In nucleotides, the CDR3 is TGTGCCTGGAGGACTAACCGGCTAGCGCGGGAGAGACAGTTCTTC. Amino acids: CAWRTNRLARERQFF. The full variable domain, its missing parts supplied by reference TRBV30 and TRBJ2-1, is SQTIHQWPATLVQPVGSPLSLECTVEGTSNPNLYWYRQAAGRGLQLLFYSVGIGQISSEVPQNLSASRPQDRQFILSSKKLLLSDSGFYLCAWRTNRLARERQFFGPGTRLTVL.